This is a list of T cell receptor beta chains from one sample in a study of blood T cell repertoires in COVID-19. The protocol was immunoSEQ multiplex PCR, while the TCRdb copy is restricted to in-frame clones and leaves out a portion. This table has 400,000 to 500,000 clones, about nine tenths appearing once. The sequencing sample was made of peripheral blood. Receptors were obtained from a woman aged 25-40 years with active or convalescent COVID-19. The CDR3 runs from the conserved cysteine through the conserved F or W. D genes are given only for firm matches.

CDR3aa: CASTEVGLTSQETQYF
v_gene: TRBV2
j_gene: TRBJ2-5
d_gene: -

CDR3aa: CAISDRGVGQPQHF
v_gene: TRBV10-3
j_gene: TRBJ1-5
d_gene: TRBD1

CDR3aa: CASSQDWAGGLTEAFF
v_gene: TRBV3-1/TRBV3-2
j_gene: TRBJ1-1
d_gene: TRBD1

CDR3aa: CASSSTSGGYEQYF
v_gene: TRBV27
j_gene: TRBJ2-7
d_gene: TRBD2

CDR3aa: CASSQYLGLAAYEQYF
v_gene: TRBV5-1
j_gene: TRBJ2-7
d_gene: TRBD2

CDR3aa: CASSSSGTGGLETQYF
v_gene: TRBV3-1/TRBV3-2
j_gene: TRBJ2-5
d_gene: TRBD1

CDR3aa: CASSQDSVSYEQYF
v_gene: TRBV14
j_gene: TRBJ2-7
d_gene: -

CDR3aa: CASSEPEAGVGGYTF
v_gene: TRBV2
j_gene: TRBJ1-2
d_gene: -

CDR3aa: CASSVQGGKLFF
v_gene: TRBV19
j_gene: TRBJ1-4
d_gene: TRBD1

CDR3aa: CASSWGGSYEQYF
v_gene: TRBV18
j_gene: TRBJ2-7
d_gene: TRBD2

CDR3aa: CASSSSSYNSPLHF
v_gene: TRBV6-5
j_gene: TRBJ1-6
d_gene: -

CDR3aa: CASSSPGTRSTNEQFF
v_gene: TRBV5-4
j_gene: TRBJ2-1
d_gene: TRBD2

CDR3aa: CASSIGGEGTEAFF
v_gene: TRBV19
j_gene: TRBJ1-1
d_gene: -

CDR3aa: CSVEDEVGEQYF
v_gene: TRBV29-1
j_gene: TRBJ2-7
d_gene: -

CDR3aa: CASRSNTRNEAFF
v_gene: TRBV6-5
j_gene: TRBJ1-1
d_gene: -

CDR3aa: CASSLDVVDTGELFF
v_gene: TRBV5-1
j_gene: TRBJ2-2
d_gene: -

CDR3aa: CASSDSKGKLPGRSYEQYF
v_gene: TRBV10-1
j_gene: TRBJ2-7
d_gene: -

CDR3aa: CASGQTSLTFTQYF
v_gene: TRBV2
j_gene: TRBJ2-3
d_gene: -

CDR3aa: CASRSEVAGANVLTF
v_gene: TRBV5-1
j_gene: TRBJ2-6
d_gene: -

CDR3aa: CASRGAGGHEQYF
v_gene: TRBV27
j_gene: TRBJ2-7
d_gene: TRBD2

CDR3aa: CASSHSPGDYGYTF
v_gene: TRBV11-2
j_gene: TRBJ1-2
d_gene: -

CDR3aa: CASSRLRGGSYEQYF
v_gene: TRBV3-1/TRBV3-2
j_gene: TRBJ2-7
d_gene: TRBD2

CDR3aa: CASSWALGEQYF
v_gene: TRBV12-3/TRBV12-4
j_gene: TRBJ2-7
d_gene: -

CDR3aa: CASSPKLQGFNEKLFF
v_gene: TRBV5-1
j_gene: TRBJ1-4
d_gene: -

CDR3aa: CASSESPGTYSTDTQYF
v_gene: TRBV6-1
j_gene: TRBJ2-3
d_gene: -

CDR3aa: CASSSIRFMPQHF
v_gene: TRBV27
j_gene: TRBJ1-5
d_gene: -

CDR3aa: CASSQTPGTGDPGELFF
v_gene: TRBV3-1/TRBV3-2
j_gene: TRBJ2-2
d_gene: TRBD1

CDR3aa: CASSMDTLYGYTF
v_gene: TRBV19
j_gene: TRBJ1-2
d_gene: -

CDR3aa: CAWSAASGIQYF
v_gene: TRBV30
j_gene: TRBJ2-4
d_gene: -

CDR3aa: CASSPSDIAGNTIYF
v_gene: TRBV10-2
j_gene: TRBJ1-3
d_gene: -

CDR3aa: CASSLHAGLGNEQFF
v_gene: TRBV7-2
j_gene: TRBJ2-1
d_gene: -

CDR3aa: CASSAGQPPYEQYF
v_gene: TRBV11-3
j_gene: TRBJ2-7
d_gene: -

CDR3aa: CASSTSGTGHTEAFF
v_gene: TRBV19
j_gene: TRBJ1-1
d_gene: TRBD1

CDR3aa: CASSFAGQENIQYF
v_gene: TRBV11-3
j_gene: TRBJ2-4
d_gene: TRBD1

CDR3aa: CASSLALDRNTDTQYF
v_gene: TRBV5-6
j_gene: TRBJ2-3
d_gene: -

CDR3aa: CASSQEGQVNSPLHF
v_gene: TRBV4-1
j_gene: TRBJ1-6
d_gene: TRBD1

CDR3aa: CASSLLGRGTEAFF
v_gene: TRBV11-1
j_gene: TRBJ1-1
d_gene: -

CDR3aa: CASSKNPRCEQYF
v_gene: TRBV21-1
j_gene: TRBJ2-7
d_gene: -

CDR3aa: CASSSDTEGTEAFF
v_gene: TRBV13
j_gene: TRBJ1-1
d_gene: -

CDR3aa: CASSWGLAGVETQYF
v_gene: TRBV6-5
j_gene: TRBJ2-5
d_gene: TRBD2

CDR3aa: CASSLVGPREQYF
v_gene: TRBV7-9
j_gene: TRBJ2-7
d_gene: -

CDR3aa: CAITGGLAYEQYF
v_gene: TRBV10-3
j_gene: TRBJ2-7
d_gene: -

CDR3aa: CASSPRQGASGYGYTF
v_gene: TRBV27
j_gene: TRBJ1-2
d_gene: TRBD1

CDR3aa: CASNEDNSFGNTIYF
v_gene: TRBV19
j_gene: TRBJ1-3
d_gene: -

CDR3aa: CAWSALWQGINNYGYTF
v_gene: TRBV30
j_gene: TRBJ1-2
d_gene: -

CDR3aa: CASSPDSRNTEAFF
v_gene: TRBV18
j_gene: TRBJ1-1
d_gene: -

CDR3aa: CASSFGGDLGEQYF
v_gene: TRBV5-1
j_gene: TRBJ2-7
d_gene: -

CDR3aa: CASSQTLGETQYF
v_gene: TRBV18
j_gene: TRBJ2-5
d_gene: -

CDR3aa: CASSGTGGSSYNSPLHF
v_gene: TRBV6-1
j_gene: TRBJ1-6
d_gene: TRBD1

CDR3aa: CASSLGLGETQYF
v_gene: TRBV11-2
j_gene: TRBJ2-5
d_gene: -

CDR3aa: CAGTGFHF
v_gene: TRBV11-2
j_gene: TRBJ1-6
d_gene: TRBD1

CDR3aa: CASSGEGAGANVLTF
v_gene: TRBV19
j_gene: TRBJ2-6
d_gene: -

CDR3aa: CASSEGQGYGYTF
v_gene: TRBV2
j_gene: TRBJ1-2
d_gene: TRBD1

CDR3aa: CASSFLGDRVNVDYEQYF
v_gene: TRBV5-8
j_gene: TRBJ2-7
d_gene: TRBD1

CDR3aa: CSVARTNQETQYF
v_gene: TRBV29-1
j_gene: TRBJ2-5
d_gene: -

CDR3aa: CASSSQTGLNTGELFF
v_gene: TRBV7-2
j_gene: TRBJ2-2
d_gene: -

CDR3aa: CASTPGQNNSPLHF
v_gene: TRBV2
j_gene: TRBJ1-6
d_gene: TRBD1

CDR3aa: CASSLTSNPSEQYF
v_gene: TRBV7-9
j_gene: TRBJ2-7
d_gene: -

CDR3aa: CASITAGFMNTEAFF
v_gene: TRBV19
j_gene: TRBJ1-1
d_gene: -

CDR3aa: CAISQQGDTEAFF
v_gene: TRBV10-3
j_gene: TRBJ1-1
d_gene: -